The rows below give T cell receptor beta chains drawn from one sample of a study of T cells in Graves' hyperthyroidism and ophthalmopathy. MiXCR, applied by TCRdb to the multiplex PCR reads, yields one record per CDR3 protein. The profile shows approximately 740,000 distinct CDR3 sequences, 13% to 15% of them singletons. Sequenced sample: blood. The receptor source for this set is a woman under 30 with Graves' hyperthyroidism. CDR3s leave out the opening cysteine and the closing phenylalanine or tryptophan. A D gene is named only where the DNA matches it firmly.

NA | TRBJ2-3 | TRBV7-3 | ASSLSGYRSDTQY
NA | TRBJ2-1 | TRBV5-8 | ASSLYGTYNEQF
NA | TRBJ1-6 | TRBV2 | ASQRDGNSPLH
TRBD1 | TRBJ1-5 | TRBV7-8 | ASSMDRSNQPQH
TRBD1 | TRBJ2-3 | TRBV29-1 | SVEGQGAGTDTQY
TRBD1 | TRBJ1-1 | TRBV12-3/TRBV12-4 | ASSSRARGLTREGWNTEAF
NA | TRBJ2-7 | TRBV18 | ASSPGTPYEQY
NA | TRBJ2-7 | TRBV6-4 | ASSYGQGIGEQY
NA | TRBJ1-3 | TRBV28 | ASSLGEVTGNTIY
NA | TRBJ1-2 | TRBV29-1 | SVSPTVGVYGYT
NA | TRBJ2-1 | TRBV6-1 | ASKGVSYNEQF
TRBD1 | TRBJ1-2 | TRBV9 | ASSADRASELYYGYT
NA | TRBJ2-3 | TRBV28 | ASSQPSWTQY
TRBD1 | TRBJ2-7 | TRBV2 | ASSQGQGTIYEQY
TRBD2 | TRBJ2-1 | TRBV6-1 | ASRGGSGLNEQF
TRBD2 | TRBJ2-3 | TRBV15 | ATSRDSIGLAGIMGDTQY
TRBD1 | TRBJ1-5 | TRBV9 | ASSEGQGHQPQH
NA | TRBJ2-3 | TRBV30 | AWSVRKGVTDTQY
NA | TRBJ1-2 | TRBV2 | ASSDEGNYGYT
NA | TRBJ2-7 | TRBV12-5 | ASGLVRGRIISYEQY
TRBD1 | TRBJ1-5 | TRBV28 | ASSRDRLQPQH
TRBD2 | TRBJ2-2 | TRBV2 | ARGLAGSNTGELF
TRBD2 | TRBJ2-1 | TRBV13 | ASSLLPPSGDYNEQF
NA | TRBJ2-7 | TRBV20-1 | SARPDRRLGEQY
TRBD1 | TRBJ1-1 | TRBV6-2/TRBV6-3 | ASRFLQGAPEAF
TRBD2 | TRBJ2-5 | TRBV6-2/TRBV6-3 | ASSYNREGRRETQY
TRBD2 | TRBJ2-3 | TRBV12-3/TRBV12-4 | ASSPRLVAGVPGDTQY
NA | TRBJ1-5 | TRBV30 | AWSVGAVNQPQH
NA | TRBJ1-3 | TRBV27 | ASSLLLGNTIY
NA | TRBJ2-1 | TRBV6-5 | ASSYWPGVYNEQF
TRBD2 | TRBJ2-1 | TRBV4-1 | ASRLGLAGGNEQF
TRBD1 | TRBJ2-1 | TRBV5-6 | ASSLKPTGGEQF
NA | TRBJ1-5 | TRBV19 | ASSERVRVQPQH
TRBD2 | TRBJ2-1 | TRBV2 | ASEASGEYNEQF
NA | TRBJ2-7 | TRBV28 | ASSGLATYEQY
NA | TRBJ2-2 | TRBV10-2 | ASRTGGTNTGELF
NA | TRBJ2-3 | TRBV7-9 | ASSSKGRLTDTQY
TRBD2 | TRBJ2-7 | TRBV28 | ASSFRTGHTTSGIIAPQY
NA | TRBJ1-5 | TRBV30 | AWSAGFNQPQH
NA | TRBJ1-3 | TRBV2 | AKGPRGMAGNTIY
NA | TRBJ2-2 | TRBV3-1 | ASRPHTGELF
TRBD1 | TRBJ1-1 | TRBV6-5 | ASSYSGQVEAF
NA | TRBJ2-7 | TRBV6-2/TRBV6-3 | ASSYRRGQY
NA | TRBJ2-1 | TRBV28 | ASSFWLSSYNEQF
NA | TRBJ2-2 | TRBV2 | ASGRRGSTGGELF
NA | TRBJ2-1 | TRBV7-3 | ASRFPPGEQF
NA | TRBJ2-3 | TRBV28 | ASSRGTSTDTQY
TRBD1 | TRBJ2-3 | TRBV29-1 | SVGSGGDTQY
NA | TRBJ2-1 | TRBV7-6 | ASSLGGGGPGEF
NA | TRBJ2-7 | TRBV28 | ASSIPGLSSYEQY
NA | TRBJ2-1 | TRBV20-1 | SARDLGQRYNEQF
TRBD2 | TRBJ2-7 | TRBV6-1 | ASSYLTSGGSYEQY
TRBD2 | TRBJ2-7 | TRBV13 | ASRWGGEQY
NA | TRBJ2-3 | TRBV11-3 | ASSPPSGDTQY
NA | TRBJ2-7 | TRBV30 | AWSPGWGSYEQY
TRBD1 | TRBJ2-7 | TRBV24-1 | ATSLTGGQGSHEQY
TRBD2 | TRBJ2-5 | TRBV9 | ASSVGVAGVGETQY
NA | TRBJ1-4 | TRBV7-9 | ASSPRDPREKLF